The text below deals with one T cell receptor beta chain. The study drew its donors from healthy HIV-negative adults without recent acute infections or vaccinations. This specimen comes from a study of shared clonotypes between healthy human individuals. Clones were sequenced by immunoSEQ multiplex PCR, and TCRdb holds only the in-frame ones, with some missing. Among around 2.5 million clones, approximately 93% were seen once, and the ten largest hold around 0.37%. Sequences were obtained from naive CD4+ T cells from PBMCs. Subset denoted: CD45RA+ positively selected. This TCR derives from a man aged 18-30 years in good health. Some clones in this sample may be carry-over from other donors' samples.

For the CDR3, the DNA is TGTGCCAGTAAACGTGAGGGACAGGGGGTTCAGCCCCAGCATTTT. Translating gives CASKREGQGVQPQHF. This chain joins TRBV19 and TRBJ1-5; 11 nucleotides line up with TRBD1. CDR1 LNHDA and CDR2 SQIVND come from the germline V gene (reference sequence). The CDR3 has 15 residues. Trimming took 7 bases from V and 6 from J; bases not matched to a gene: 8.